A selection of T cell receptor beta chains follows, all from one sample in a study of cytomegalovirus exposure and HLA in healthy donors. The protocol was immunoSEQ multiplex PCR, while the TCRdb copy is restricted to in-frame clones and leaves out a portion. The sample lists 170,000 or so clones; roughly four fifths were seen once. The sample consisted of PBMCs. These receptors came from a man aged 45-60 years in good health and CMV-seronegative. Each CDR3 is given with its conserved first and last residue. The D gene is left open where the match is weak. Size is omitted from some rows. Given values are once, few, many or a class for expanded clones.

size	V	D	J	CDR3	DNA
-	TRBV6-1	-	TRBJ1-2	CASSATGDYGYTF	TGTGCCAGCAGTGCTACAGGTGACTATGGCTACACCTTC
-	TRBV19	TRBD1	TRBJ1-5	CASSIGTGLSNQPQHF	TGTGCCAGTAGTATAGGGACAGGCCTAAGCAATCAGCCCCAGCATTTT
-	TRBV29-1	TRBD1	TRBJ2-7	CSVTTGDYEQYF	TGCAGCGTCACAACAGGGGACTACGAGCAGTACTTC
-	TRBV6-6	TRBD1	TRBJ2-7	CASSLRTGGSYEQYF	TGTGCCAGCAGTCTTCGGACAGGGGGGTCCTACGAGCAGTACTTC
-	TRBV6-5	-	TRBJ1-2	CASSYSKPGPNYGYTF	TGTGCCAGCAGTTACTCGAAGCCAGGTCCAAACTATGGCTACACCTTC
-	TRBV6-5	-	TRBJ1-5	CASSSGHAGQPQHF	TGTGCCAGCAGTTCCGGCCACGCGGGGCAGCCCCAGCATTTT
-	TRBV7-2	TRBD1	TRBJ2-1	CASSVGDSQDEQFF	TGTGCCAGCAGCGTCGGGGACAGCCAGGATGAGCAGTTCTTC
-	TRBV6-5	TRBD2	TRBJ2-5	CASFALAGAETQYF	TGTGCCAGCTTTGCACTAGCGGGAGCAGAGACCCAGTACTTC
-	TRBV5-1	-	TRBJ2-5	CASSPTGLETQYF	TGCGCCAGCAGCCCCACAGGGTTAGAGACCCAGTACTTC
few	TRBV4-1	TRBD1	TRBJ1-2	CASSQQPGQANYGYTF	TGCGCCAGCAGCCAACAGCCGGGACAGGCTAACTATGGCTACACCTTC
-	TRBV5-8	TRBD1	TRBJ1-6	CASSFTGGSGFNSPLHF	TGTGCCAGCAGCTTCACAGGGGGCTCCGGGTTTAATTCACCCCTCCACTTT
-	TRBV5-8	-	TRBJ1-2	CASSPGDLGYTF	TGTGCCAGCAGTCCAGGGGACCTCGGCTACACCTTC
few	TRBV6-5	-	TRBJ2-2	CASRFRGTNTGELFF	TGTGCCAGCAGATTCAGGGGTACGAACACCGGGGAGCTGTTTTTT
-	TRBV4-1	-	TRBJ1-3	CASRISDRISGNTIYF	TGCGCCAGCAGGATCTCGGACAGAATCTCTGGAAACACCATATATTTT
-	TRBV30	-	TRBJ2-3	CAWRGLTTDTQYF	TGTGCCTGGAGAGGACTAACCACAGATACGCAGTATTTT
-	TRBV19	TRBD1	TRBJ2-4	CASRIGTRDRGRRAIQYF	TGTGCCAGTAGGATTGGGACCCGGGACAGGGGGCGACGGGCCATTCAGTACTTC
-	TRBV7-2	-	TRBJ2-2	CASSLSRIGELFF	TGTGCCAGCAGCTTAAGTAGAATCGGGGAGCTGTTTTTT
-	TRBV11-2	TRBD2	TRBJ2-2	CASSLDRATSGRNTGELFF	TGTGCCAGCAGCTTAGATAGGGCGACTAGCGGGAGAAACACCGGGGAGCTGTTTTTT
-	TRBV11-2	-	TRBJ1-1	CASSLVRRTEAFF	TGTGCCAGCAGCTTAGTGCGGAGAACTGAAGCTTTCTTT
-	TRBV28	TRBD1	TRBJ2-7	CASSLRGLEQYF	TGTGCCAGCAGTTTAAGGGGGCTCGAGCAGTACTTC
once	TRBV18	TRBD2	TRBJ2-3	CASSPRLAGGTDTQYF	TGTGCCAGCTCACCACGTCTAGCGGGAGGCACAGATACGCAGTATTTT
-	TRBV19	-	TRBJ1-1	CASTPTGGRTEAFF	TGTGCCAGTACCCCAACGGGGGGTCGCACTGAAGCTTTCTTT
-	TRBV4-1	-	TRBJ2-1	CASSRDRGDNFYNEQFF	TGCGCCAGCAGCCGGGACCGCGGGGATAATTTCTACAATGAGCAGTTCTTC
-	TRBV28	TRBD2	TRBJ2-1	CASNQLAGGRGEQFF	TGTGCCAGCAACCAACTAGCGGGAGGACGGGGTGAGCAGTTCTTC
-	TRBV9	-	TRBJ2-6	CASSAELGQRGSGANVLTF	TGTGCCAGCAGCGCGGAGTTAGGACAGAGGGGTTCTGGGGCCAACGTCCTGACTTTC
few	TRBV5-1	TRBD2	TRBJ2-1	CASSRGTSGAQINEQFF	TGCGCCAGCAGCCGTGGGACTAGCGGGGCCCAAATCAATGAGCAGTTCTTC
-	TRBV2	-	TRBJ1-2	CASSEVWASYTF	TGTGCCAGCAGTGAAGTCTGGGCGAGCTACACCTTC
-	TRBV5-8	-	TRBJ2-5	CASGSQGETQYF	TGTGCCAGCGGCTCACAGGGAGAGACCCAGTACTTC
few	TRBV5-6	TRBD2	TRBJ2-7	CASRRLAGSSYEQYF	TGTGCCAGCAGGAGACTAGCGGGTTCCTCCTACGAGCAGTACTTC
-	TRBV4-2	-	TRBJ1-1	CASSHRGLNTEAFF	TGTGCCAGCAGCCACAGGGGACTGAACACTGAAGCTTTCTTT
few	TRBV25-1	TRBD1	TRBJ2-5	CASIPGQGAQETQYF	TGTGCCAGCATTCCGGGACAGGGGGCCCAAGAGACCCAGTACTTC
-	TRBV2	-	TRBJ1-5	CASIAQGYSNQPQHF	TGTGCCAGCATCGCTCAGGGCTATAGCAATCAGCCCCAGCATTTT
-	TRBV5-4	-	TRBJ2-3	CASSLGPRSGSTDTQYF	TGTGCCAGCAGCTTGGGGCCAAGGTCGGGTAGCACAGATACGCAGTATTTT
-	TRBV28	-	TRBJ2-2	CASSLPRQVTGELFF	TGTGCCAGCAGTTTACCACGACAGGTCACCGGGGAGCTGTTTTTT
-	TRBV27	-	TRBJ1-2	CASSPSRTLNYGYTF	TGTGCCAGCAGTCCCTCCCGGACACTTAACTATGGCTACACCTTC
-	TRBV7-2	TRBD1	TRBJ1-3	CASSLLGQATVGNTIYF	TGTGCCAGCAGCTTATTGGGACAGGCTACTGTGGGAAACACCATATATTTT
-	TRBV2	-	TRBJ2-7	CASQLGSSYEQYF	TGTGCCAGCCAACTGGGCAGCTCCTACGAGCAGTACTTC
-	TRBV5-1	TRBD1	TRBJ2-7	CASSLVGTGSYEQYF	TGCGCCAGCAGCTTGGTCGGGACAGGGAGCTACGAGCAGTACTTC
-	TRBV28	TRBD1	TRBJ2-5	CASNEGQRDGAQYF	TGTGCCAGCAACGAGGGACAGAGAGATGGGGCCCAGTACTTC
-	TRBV7-2	-	TRBJ1-2	CASSLVTGYYGYTF	TGTGCCAGCAGCTTAGTCACGGGGTACTATGGCTACACCTTC
-	TRBV7-3	TRBD2	TRBJ2-5	CASRPETSGQQETQYF	TGTGCCAGCAGGCCGGAGACTAGCGGTCAACAAGAGACCCAGTACTTC
-	TRBV29-1	TRBD1	TRBJ2-5	CSVDRRGRLETQYF	TGCAGCGTTGACCGCAGGGGGCGCTTAGAGACCCAGTACTTC
-	TRBV28	TRBD1	TRBJ1-2	CASSKRQGDGYTF	TGTGCCAGCAGTAAACGACAGGGGGATGGCTACACCTTC
-	TRBV14	TRBD1	TRBJ1-1	CASSQDVGQGNTEAFF	TGTGCCAGCAGCCAAGATGTAGGACAGGGGAACACTGAAGCTTTCTTT
-	TRBV18	TRBD2	TRBJ2-1	CASSPPSGGRLNEQFF	TGTGCCAGCTCACCGCCTAGCGGGGGCCGCCTCAATGAGCAGTTCTTC
-	TRBV18	TRBD1	TRBJ2-7	CASSRRDSSYEQYF	TGTGCCAGCTCACGAAGGGACAGCTCCTACGAGCAGTACTTC